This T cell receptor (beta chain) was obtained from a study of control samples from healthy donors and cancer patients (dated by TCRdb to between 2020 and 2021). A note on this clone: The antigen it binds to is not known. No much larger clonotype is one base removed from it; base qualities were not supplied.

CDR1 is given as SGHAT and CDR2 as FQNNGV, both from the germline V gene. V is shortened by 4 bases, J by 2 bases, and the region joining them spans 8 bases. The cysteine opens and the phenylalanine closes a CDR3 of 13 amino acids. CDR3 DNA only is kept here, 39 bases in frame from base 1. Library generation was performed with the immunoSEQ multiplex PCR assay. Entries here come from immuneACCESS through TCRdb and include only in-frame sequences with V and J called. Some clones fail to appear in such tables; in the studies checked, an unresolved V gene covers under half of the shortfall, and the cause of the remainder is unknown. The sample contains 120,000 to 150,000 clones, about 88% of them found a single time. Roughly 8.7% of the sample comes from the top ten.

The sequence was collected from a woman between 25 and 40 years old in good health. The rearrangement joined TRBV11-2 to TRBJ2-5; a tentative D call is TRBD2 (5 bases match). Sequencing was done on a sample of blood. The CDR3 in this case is CASSSGLQETQYF. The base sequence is TGTGCCAGCAGCTCCGGACTTCAAGAGACCCAGTACTTC.